The clone carrying this T cell receptor beta chain came up a few times. Antigen unknown. The data stem from a study of T-cell memory formation after mild COVID-19. Across the study: TCR clustering was largely donor specific.

Whole-study results and caveats: Second-wave clones reaching peak frequency on day 37 lacked confirmed SARS-CoV-2 specificity. Mainly in CM and EM were contracting CD4+ clones; CD8+ were in EMRA. Day 15 to 85 contracting clones showed balanced CD4/CD8; later expanders leaned CD4+.

Deletions cut 3 bases from V and 4 bases from J, with 11 bases between. CDR3 length: 13 amino acids. Germline CDR1 and CDR2: SGHRS and YFSETQ. Each CDR3 protein gets one entry after TCRdb re-called the 5' RACE reads with MiXCR. The sample holds around 300,000 distinct CDR3 sequences, over 11% seen once. V usage is TRBV5-1 and J usage is TRBJ2-7, with TRBD1 as a possible D gene (5 bases). The source is a young man who had mild COVID-19 (a few samples of this study predate the infection). Cell type and time point are not known. Input material: PBMCs or a T cell subset sorted from them (not recorded which). As DNA, the CDR3 is TGCGCCAGCAGCTCCAAACAGGCGTACGAGCAGTACTTC. Translated, it gives CASSSKQAYEQYF.